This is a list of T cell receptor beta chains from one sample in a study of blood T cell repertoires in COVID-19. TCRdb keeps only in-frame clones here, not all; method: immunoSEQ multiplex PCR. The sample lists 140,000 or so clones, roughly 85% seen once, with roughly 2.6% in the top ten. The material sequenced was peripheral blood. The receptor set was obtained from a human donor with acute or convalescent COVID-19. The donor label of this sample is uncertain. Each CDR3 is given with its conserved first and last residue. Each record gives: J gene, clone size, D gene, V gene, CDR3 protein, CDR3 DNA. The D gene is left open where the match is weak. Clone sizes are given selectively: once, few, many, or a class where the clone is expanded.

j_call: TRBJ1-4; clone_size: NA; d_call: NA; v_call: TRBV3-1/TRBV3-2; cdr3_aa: CASSQGSGEKLFF; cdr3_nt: TGTGCCAGCAGCCAAGGTAGTGGTGAAAAACTGTTTTTT
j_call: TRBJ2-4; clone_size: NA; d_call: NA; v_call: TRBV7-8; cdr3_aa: CASSLSENIQYF; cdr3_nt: TGTGCCAGCAGCTTATCGGAAAACATTCAGTACTTC
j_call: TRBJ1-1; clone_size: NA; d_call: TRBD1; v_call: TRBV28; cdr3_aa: CASNEDRGLGAFF; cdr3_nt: TGTGCCAGCAATGAGGACAGGGGGCTTGGGGCTTTCTTT
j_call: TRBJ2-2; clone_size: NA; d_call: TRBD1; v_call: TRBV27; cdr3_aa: CAIGPRDSTGELFF; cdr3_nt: TGTGCCATCGGACCCAGGGACAGCACCGGGGAGCTGTTTTTT
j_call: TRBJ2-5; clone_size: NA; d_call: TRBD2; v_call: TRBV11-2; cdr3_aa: CASTAGGQETQYF; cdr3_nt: TGTGCCAGCACCGCGGGGGGTCAAGAGACCCAGTACTTC
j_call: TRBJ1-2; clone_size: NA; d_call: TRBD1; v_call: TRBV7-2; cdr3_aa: CASSPGQGFHGYTF; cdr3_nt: TGTGCCAGCAGCCCCGGACAGGGGTTTCATGGCTACACCTTC
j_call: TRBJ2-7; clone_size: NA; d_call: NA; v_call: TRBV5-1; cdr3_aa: CASSFIGGDSHEQYF; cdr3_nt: TGCGCCAGCAGCTTCATCGGGGGAGATAGCCACGAGCAGTACTTC
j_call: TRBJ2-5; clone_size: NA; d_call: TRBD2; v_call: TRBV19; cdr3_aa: CASKETSGGETQYF; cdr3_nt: TGTGCCAGTAAGGAGACTAGCGGGGGGGAGACCCAGTACTTC
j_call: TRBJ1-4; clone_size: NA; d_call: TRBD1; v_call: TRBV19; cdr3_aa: CASSIGQTGDEKLFF; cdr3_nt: TGTGCCAGTAGTATAGGTCAGACAGGGGATGAAAAACTGTTTTTT
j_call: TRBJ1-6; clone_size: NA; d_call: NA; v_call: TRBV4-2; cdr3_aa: CASSQDPKGGPSPLHF; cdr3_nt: TGTGCCAGCAGCCAAGATCCGAAAGGGGGTCCTTCACCCCTCCACTTT
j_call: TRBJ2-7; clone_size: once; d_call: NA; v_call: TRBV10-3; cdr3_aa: CAISDEGREQYF; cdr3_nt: TGTGCCATCAGTGATGAGGGCCGCGAGCAGTACTTC
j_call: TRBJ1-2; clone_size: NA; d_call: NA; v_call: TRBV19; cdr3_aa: CASWAGVGYGYTF; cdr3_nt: TGTGCCAGTTGGGCGGGGGTCGGCTATGGCTACACCTTC
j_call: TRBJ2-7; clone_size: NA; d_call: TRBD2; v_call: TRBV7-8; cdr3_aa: CASSQIGTSGGSGIYEQYF; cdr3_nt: TGTGCCAGCAGCCAGATCGGGACTAGCGGGGGGTCAGGGATCTACGAGCAGTACTTC
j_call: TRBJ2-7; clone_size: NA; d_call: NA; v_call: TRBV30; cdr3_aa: CAWSPTGSYEQYF; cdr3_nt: TGTGCCTGGAGTCCCACAGGTAGCTACGAGCAGTACTTC
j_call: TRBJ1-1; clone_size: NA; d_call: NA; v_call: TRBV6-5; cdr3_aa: CASTDSLNTEAFF; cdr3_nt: TGTGCCAGCACCGACAGCCTGAACACTGAAGCTTTCTTT
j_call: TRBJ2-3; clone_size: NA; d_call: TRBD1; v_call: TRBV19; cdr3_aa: CASTQRGQGAGDTQYF; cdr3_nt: TGTGCCAGTACCCAGAGGGGCCAGGGGGCTGGAGATACGCAGTATTTT
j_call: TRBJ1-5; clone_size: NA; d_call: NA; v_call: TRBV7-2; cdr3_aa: CASSLERAGVQPQHF; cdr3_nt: TGTGCCAGCAGCTTAGAACGGGCAGGGGTTCAGCCCCAGCATTTT
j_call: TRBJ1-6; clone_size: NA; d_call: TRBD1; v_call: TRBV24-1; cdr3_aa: CATSERDRAPLHF; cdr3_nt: TGTGCCACCAGTGAACGGGACAGAGCACCCCTCCACTTT
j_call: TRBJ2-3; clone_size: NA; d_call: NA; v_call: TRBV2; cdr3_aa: CASRDSEVTDTQYF; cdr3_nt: TGTGCCAGCAGGGACAGTGAGGTGACAGATACGCAGTATTTT
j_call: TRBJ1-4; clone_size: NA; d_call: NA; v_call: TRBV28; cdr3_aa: CASSPHTGSLNEKLFF; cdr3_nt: TGTGCCAGCAGTCCCCACACCGGGTCCCTTAATGAAAAACTGTTTTTT
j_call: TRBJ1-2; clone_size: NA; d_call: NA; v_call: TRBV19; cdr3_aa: CASSMGQGDGYTF; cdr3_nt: TGTGCCAGTAGTATGGGCCAGGGTGACGGCTACACCTTC
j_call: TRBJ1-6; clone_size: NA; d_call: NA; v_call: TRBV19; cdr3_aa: CASSIQGGSPLHF; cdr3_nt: TGTGCCAGTAGTATACAGGGAGGTTCACCCCTCCACTTT
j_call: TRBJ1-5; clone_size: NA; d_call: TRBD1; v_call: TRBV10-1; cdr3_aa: CASRRVDRANNQPQHF; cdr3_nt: TGCGCCAGCAGGAGGGTTGACAGGGCAAATAATCAGCCCCAGCATTTT
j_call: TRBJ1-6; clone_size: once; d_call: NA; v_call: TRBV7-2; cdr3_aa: CASSHPRGGANSPLHF; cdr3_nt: TGTGCCAGCAGCCACCCCCGTGGGGGGGCGAATTCACCCCTCCACTTT
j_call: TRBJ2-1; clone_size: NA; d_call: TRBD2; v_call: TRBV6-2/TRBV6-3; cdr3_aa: CASSYSSGESNEQFF; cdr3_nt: TGTGCCAGCAGTTACTCTAGCGGGGAGAGCAATGAGCAGTTCTTC
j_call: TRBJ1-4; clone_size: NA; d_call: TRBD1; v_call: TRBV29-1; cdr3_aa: CSVAGTGGEKLFF; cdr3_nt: TGCAGCGTTGCCGGGACAGGGGGTGAAAAACTGTTTTTT
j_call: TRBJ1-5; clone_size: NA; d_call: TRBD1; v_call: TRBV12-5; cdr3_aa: CASPRDRVRNQPQHF; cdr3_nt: TGTGCTAGCCCCCGGGACAGGGTACGCAATCAGCCCCAGCATTTT
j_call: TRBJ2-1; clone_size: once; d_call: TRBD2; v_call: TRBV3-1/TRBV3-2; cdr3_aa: CASSQDWLAGVGSYNEQFF; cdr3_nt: TGTGCCAGCAGCCAAGATTGGCTAGCGGGAGTTGGGTCCTACAATGAGCAGTTCTTC
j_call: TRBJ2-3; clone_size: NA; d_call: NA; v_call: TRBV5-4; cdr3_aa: CASTSYITDTQYF; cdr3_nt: TGTGCCAGCACTTCTTATATCACAGATACGCAGTATTTT
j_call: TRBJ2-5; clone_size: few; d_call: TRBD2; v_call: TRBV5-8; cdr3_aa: CASSLSVSGGRETQYF; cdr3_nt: TGTGCCAGCAGCTTGAGTGTTAGCGGGGGCCGGGAGACCCAGTACTTC
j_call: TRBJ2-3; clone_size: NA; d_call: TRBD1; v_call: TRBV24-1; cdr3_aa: CATSEGRGRGTDTQYF; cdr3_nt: TGTGCCACCAGTGAAGGCAGGGGGCGTGGCACAGATACGCAGTATTTT
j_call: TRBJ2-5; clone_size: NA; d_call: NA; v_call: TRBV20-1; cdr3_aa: CSPGFVTQYF; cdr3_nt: TGCAGCCCCGGGTTCGTGACCCAGTACTTC
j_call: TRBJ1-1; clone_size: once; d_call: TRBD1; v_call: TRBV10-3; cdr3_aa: CAITDGTGETEAFF; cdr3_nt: TGTGCCATCACCGATGGGACAGGGGAAACTGAAGCTTTCTTT
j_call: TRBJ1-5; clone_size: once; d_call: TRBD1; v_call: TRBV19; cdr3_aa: CASSIRQGTRQPQHF; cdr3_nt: TGTGCCAGTAGTATTCGACAGGGCACCAGGCAGCCCCAGCATTTT
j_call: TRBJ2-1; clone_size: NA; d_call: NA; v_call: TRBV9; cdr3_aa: CASSVGRQDPNEQFF; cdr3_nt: TGTGCCAGCAGCGTAGGAAGACAGGACCCGAATGAGCAGTTCTTC
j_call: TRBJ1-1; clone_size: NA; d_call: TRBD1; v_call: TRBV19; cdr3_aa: CASSPPQGRGNTEAFF; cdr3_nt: TGTGCCAGTAGTCCCCCACAGGGGCGGGGGAACACTGAAGCTTTCTTT
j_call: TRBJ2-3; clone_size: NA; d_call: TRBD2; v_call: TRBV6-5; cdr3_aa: CASSRTSPGTDTQYF; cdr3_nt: TGTGCCAGCAGCCGGACTAGCCCAGGCACAGATACGCAGTATTTT
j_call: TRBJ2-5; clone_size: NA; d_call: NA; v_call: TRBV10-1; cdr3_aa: CASTSVDQETQYF; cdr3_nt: TGCGCCAGCACTTCGGTGGACCAAGAGACCCAGTACTTC
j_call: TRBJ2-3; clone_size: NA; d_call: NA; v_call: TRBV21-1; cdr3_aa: CASSKEGSVSTDTQYF; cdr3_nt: TGTGCCAGCAGCAAAGAGGGTAGCGTAAGCACAGATACGCAGTATTTT
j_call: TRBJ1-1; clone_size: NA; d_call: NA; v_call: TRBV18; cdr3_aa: CASSLREETAEAFF; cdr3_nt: TGTGCCAGCTCACTCAGGGAGGAAACGGCTGAAGCTTTCTTT
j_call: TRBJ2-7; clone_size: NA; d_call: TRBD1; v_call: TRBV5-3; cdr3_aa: CARSYNRDRGTDEQYF; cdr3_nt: TGTGCCAGAAGCTACAACCGGGACAGGGGGACCGACGAGCAGTACTTC
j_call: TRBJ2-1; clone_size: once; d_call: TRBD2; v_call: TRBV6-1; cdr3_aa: CASSKGLAGLNPTSYNEQFF; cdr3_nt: TGTGCCAGCAGTAAAGGACTAGCGGGACTCAACCCCACCTCCTACAATGAGCAGTTCTTC
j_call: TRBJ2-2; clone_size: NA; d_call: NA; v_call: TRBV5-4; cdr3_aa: CASSEGAGLIPGELFF; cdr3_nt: TGTGCCAGCAGCGAGGGGGCGGGATTGATCCCCGGGGAGCTGTTTTTT
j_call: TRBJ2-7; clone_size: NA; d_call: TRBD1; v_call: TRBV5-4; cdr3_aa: CASSLVTGQGADYEQYF; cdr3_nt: TGTGCCAGCAGCTTGGTAACCGGGCAGGGGGCGGACTACGAGCAGTACTTC
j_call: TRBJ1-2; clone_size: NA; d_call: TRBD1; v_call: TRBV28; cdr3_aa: CASSLFRQGANYGYTF; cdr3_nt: TGTGCCAGCAGTTTATTTCGGCAGGGGGCCAACTATGGCTACACCTTC
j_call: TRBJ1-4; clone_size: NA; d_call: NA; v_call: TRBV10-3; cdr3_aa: CAISQDPSTDNEKLFF; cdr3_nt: TGTGCCATCAGCCAAGACCCTTCGACAGATAATGAAAAACTGTTTTTT
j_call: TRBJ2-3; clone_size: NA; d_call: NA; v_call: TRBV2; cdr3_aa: CASSFDAGESTDTQYF; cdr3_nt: TGTGCCAGCAGTTTTGACGCTGGGGAGAGCACAGATACGCAGTATTTT
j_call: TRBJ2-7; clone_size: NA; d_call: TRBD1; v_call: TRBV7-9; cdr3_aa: CASSSRGTGRLDEQYF; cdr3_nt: TGTGCCAGCAGCTCCCGAGGGACAGGGCGACTTGACGAGCAGTACTTC
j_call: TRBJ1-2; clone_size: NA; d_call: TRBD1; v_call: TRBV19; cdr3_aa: CASSTRDRERGYTF; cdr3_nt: TGTGCCAGTAGTACCCGGGACAGGGAGCGGGGCTACACCTTC
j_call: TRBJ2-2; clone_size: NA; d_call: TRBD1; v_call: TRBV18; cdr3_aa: CASSPPTGGANTGELFF; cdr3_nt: TGTGCCAGCTCACCACCGACAGGGGGCGCGAACACCGGGGAGCTGTTTTTT
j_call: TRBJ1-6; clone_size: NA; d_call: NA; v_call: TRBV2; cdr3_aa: CAGQSSYNSPLHF; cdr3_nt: TGTGCCGGACAGAGCTCCTATAATTCACCCCTCCACTTT
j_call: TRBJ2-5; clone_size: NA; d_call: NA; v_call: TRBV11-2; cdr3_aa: CASRREETQYF; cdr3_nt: TGTGCCAGCAGGAGGGAAGAGACCCAGTACTTC
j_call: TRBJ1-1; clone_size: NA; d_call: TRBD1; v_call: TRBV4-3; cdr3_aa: CASSQDWGQTQAFF; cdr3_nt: TGCGCCAGCAGCCAAGATTGGGGACAGACCCAAGCTTTCTTT
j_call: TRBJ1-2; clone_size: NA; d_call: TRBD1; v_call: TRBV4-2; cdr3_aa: CASSQETGRAGYTF; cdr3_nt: TGTGCCAGCAGCCAAGAGACAGGGCGAGCTGGCTACACCTTC
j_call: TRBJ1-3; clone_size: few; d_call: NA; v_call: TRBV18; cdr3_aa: CASSPGGTFSGNTIYF; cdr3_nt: TGTGCCAGCTCACCAGGCGGGACCTTCTCTGGAAACACCATATATTTT
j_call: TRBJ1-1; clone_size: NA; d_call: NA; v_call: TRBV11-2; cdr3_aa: CASSLFRNTEAFF; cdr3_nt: TGTGCCAGCAGCTTATTCCGGAACACTGAAGCTTTCTTT
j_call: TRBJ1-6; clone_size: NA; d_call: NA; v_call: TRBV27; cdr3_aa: CASSLLGQGLGSPLHF; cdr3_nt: TGTGCCAGCAGTTTATTAGGTCAGGGACTTGGATCACCCCTCCACTTT
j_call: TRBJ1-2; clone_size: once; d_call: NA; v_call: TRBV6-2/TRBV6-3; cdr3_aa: CASSYSNINYGYTF; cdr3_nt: TGTGCCAGCAGTTACTCGAACATCAACTATGGCTACACCTTC
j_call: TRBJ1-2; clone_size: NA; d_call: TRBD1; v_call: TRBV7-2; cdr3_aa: CASSVQGVERGYTF; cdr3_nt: TGTGCCAGCAGCGTTCAGGGGGTAGAACGTGGCTACACCTTC